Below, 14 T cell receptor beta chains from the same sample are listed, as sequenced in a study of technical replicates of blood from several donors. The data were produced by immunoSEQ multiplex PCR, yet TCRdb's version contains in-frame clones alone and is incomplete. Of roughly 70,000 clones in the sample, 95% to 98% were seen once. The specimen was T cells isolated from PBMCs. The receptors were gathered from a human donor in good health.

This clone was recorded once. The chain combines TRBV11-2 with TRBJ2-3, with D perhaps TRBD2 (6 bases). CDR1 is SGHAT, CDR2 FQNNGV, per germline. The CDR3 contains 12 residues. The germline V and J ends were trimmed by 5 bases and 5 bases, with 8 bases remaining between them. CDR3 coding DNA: TGTGCCAGCAGCCCCGGGAGAGATACGCAGTATTTT. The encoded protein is CASSPGRDTQYF. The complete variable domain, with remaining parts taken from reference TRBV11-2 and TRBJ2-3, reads EAGVAQSPRYKIIEKRQSVAFWCNPISGHATLYWYQQILGQGPKLLIQFQNNGVVDDSQLPKDRFSAERLKGVDSTLKIQPAKLEDSAVYLCASSPGRDTQYFGPGTRLTVL.

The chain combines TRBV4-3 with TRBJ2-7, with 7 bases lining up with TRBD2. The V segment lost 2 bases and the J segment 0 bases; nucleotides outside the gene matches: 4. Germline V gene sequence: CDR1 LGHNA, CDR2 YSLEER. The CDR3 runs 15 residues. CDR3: CASSQSRDYSYEQYF. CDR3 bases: TGCGCCAGCAGCCAAAGCCGGGACTACTCCTACGAGCAGTACTTC.

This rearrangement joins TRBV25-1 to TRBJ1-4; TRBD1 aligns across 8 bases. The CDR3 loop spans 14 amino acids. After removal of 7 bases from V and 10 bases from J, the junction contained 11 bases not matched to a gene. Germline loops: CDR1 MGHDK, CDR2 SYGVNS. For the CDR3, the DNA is TGTGCCAGCACCGATACAGGGGGTCACGGAAAACTGTTTTTT. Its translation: CASTDTGGHGKLFF.

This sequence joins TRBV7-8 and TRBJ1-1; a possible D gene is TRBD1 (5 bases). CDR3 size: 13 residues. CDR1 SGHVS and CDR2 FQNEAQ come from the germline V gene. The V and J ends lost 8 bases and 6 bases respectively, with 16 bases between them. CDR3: CASGPAGWPEAFF. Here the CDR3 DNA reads TGTGCCAGCGGGCCCGCAGGGTGGCCTGAAGCTTTCTTT.

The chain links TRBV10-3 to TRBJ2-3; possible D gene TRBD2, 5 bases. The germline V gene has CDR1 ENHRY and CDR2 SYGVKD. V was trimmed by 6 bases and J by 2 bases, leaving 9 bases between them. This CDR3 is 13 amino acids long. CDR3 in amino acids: CAIRAENTDTQYF. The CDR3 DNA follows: TGTGCCATCAGAGCGGAAAACACAGATACGCAGTATTTT.

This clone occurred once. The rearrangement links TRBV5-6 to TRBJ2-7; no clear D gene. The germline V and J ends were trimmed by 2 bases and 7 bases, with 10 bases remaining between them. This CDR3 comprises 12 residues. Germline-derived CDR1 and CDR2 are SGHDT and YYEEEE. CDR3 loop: CASSLGGLEQYF. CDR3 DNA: TGTGCCAGCAGCTTAGGCGGCCTTGAGCAGTACTTC. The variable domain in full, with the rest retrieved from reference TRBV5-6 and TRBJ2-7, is DAGVTQSPTHLIKTRGQQVTLRCSPKSGHDTVSWYQQALGQGPQFIFQYYEEEERQRGNFPDRFSGHQFPNYSSELNVNALLLGDSALYLCASSLGGLEQYFGPGTRLTVT.

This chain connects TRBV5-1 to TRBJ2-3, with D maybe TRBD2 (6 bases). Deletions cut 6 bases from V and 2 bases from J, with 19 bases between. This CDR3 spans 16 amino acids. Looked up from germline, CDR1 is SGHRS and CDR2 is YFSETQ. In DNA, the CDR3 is TGCGCCAGCATTTCAGGGAGCAGGACTATCACAGATACGCAGTATTTT. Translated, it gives CASISGSRTITDTQYF.

The CDR3 loop is CASSMDRDSLYEQYF. Written as DNA, the CDR3 is TGTGCCAGTAGTATGGACCGGGACAGCCTCTACGAGCAGTACTTC. The chain has TRBV19 and TRBJ2-7; 7 bases align to TRBD1. V dropped 3 bases and J dropped 3; count of bases not matched to a gene: 8. CDR3 length: 15 amino acids. CDR1 and CDR2 from the germline V gene are LNHDA and SQIVND (reference sequence).

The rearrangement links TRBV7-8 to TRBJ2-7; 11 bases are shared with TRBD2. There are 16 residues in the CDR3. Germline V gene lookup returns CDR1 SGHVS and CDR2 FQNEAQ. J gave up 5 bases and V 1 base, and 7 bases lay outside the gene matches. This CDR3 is CASSLGVAGGPHEQYF. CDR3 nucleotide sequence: TGTGCCAGCAGCTTAGGGGTAGCGGGAGGGCCTCACGAGCAGTACTTC.

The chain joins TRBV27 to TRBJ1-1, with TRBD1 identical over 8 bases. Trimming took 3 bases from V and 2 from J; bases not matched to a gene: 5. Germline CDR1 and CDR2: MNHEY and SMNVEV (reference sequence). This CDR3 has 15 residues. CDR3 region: CASSLTGAPNTEAFF. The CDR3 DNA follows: TGTGCCAGCAGTTTGACAGGGGCTCCTAACACTGAAGCTTTCTTT.

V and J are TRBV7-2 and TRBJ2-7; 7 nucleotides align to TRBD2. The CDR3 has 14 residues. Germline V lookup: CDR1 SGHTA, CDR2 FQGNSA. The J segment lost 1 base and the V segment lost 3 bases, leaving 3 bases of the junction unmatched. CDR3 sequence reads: CASSLPSGSYEQYF. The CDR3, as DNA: TGTGCCAGCAGCTTGCCTAGCGGATCCTACGAGCAGTACTTC.

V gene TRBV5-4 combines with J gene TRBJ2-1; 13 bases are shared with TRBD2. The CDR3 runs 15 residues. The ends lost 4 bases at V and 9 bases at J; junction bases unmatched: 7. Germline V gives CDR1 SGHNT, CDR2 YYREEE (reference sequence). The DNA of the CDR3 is TGTGCCAGCAGCGCGGGACTAGCGGGAAGAGTTGAGCAGTTCTTC. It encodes CASSAGLAGRVEQFF.

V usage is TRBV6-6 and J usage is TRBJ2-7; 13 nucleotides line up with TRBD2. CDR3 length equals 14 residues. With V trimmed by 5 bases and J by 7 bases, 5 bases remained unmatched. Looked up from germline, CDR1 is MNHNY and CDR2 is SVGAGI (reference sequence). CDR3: CASSPLAGGLEQYF. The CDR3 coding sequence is TGTGCCAGCAGTCCACTAGCGGGAGGGCTTGAGCAGTACTTC.

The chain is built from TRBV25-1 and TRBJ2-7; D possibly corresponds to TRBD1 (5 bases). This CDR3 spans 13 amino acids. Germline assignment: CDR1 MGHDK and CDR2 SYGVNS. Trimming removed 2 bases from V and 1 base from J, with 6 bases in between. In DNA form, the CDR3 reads TGTGCCAGCAGTGAACAGGGTTCCTACGAGCAGTACTTC. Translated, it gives CASSEQGSYEQYF.